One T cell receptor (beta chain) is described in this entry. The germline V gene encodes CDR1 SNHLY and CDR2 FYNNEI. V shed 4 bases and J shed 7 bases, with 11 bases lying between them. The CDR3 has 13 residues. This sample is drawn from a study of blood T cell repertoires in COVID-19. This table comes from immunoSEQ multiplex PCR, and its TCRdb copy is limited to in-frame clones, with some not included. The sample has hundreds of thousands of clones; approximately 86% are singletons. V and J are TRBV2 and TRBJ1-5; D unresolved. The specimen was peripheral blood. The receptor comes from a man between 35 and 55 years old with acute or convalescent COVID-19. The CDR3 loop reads CASSVQVQQPQHF. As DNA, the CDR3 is TGTGCCAGCAGTGTTCAGGTCCAGCAGCCCCAGCATTTT.